This entry lists 18 T cell receptor beta chains sequenced from one sample in a study of T-cell memory formation after mild COVID-19. One entry per CDR3 protein, called by TCRdb with MiXCR from the 5' RACE reads. The data show approximately 150,000 distinct CDR3 sequences, with around 21% seen just once and approximately 2.3% held by the top ten. Sequenced: PBMCs or a T cell subset sorted from them (not recorded which). These receptors were obtained from an adult woman who had mild COVID-19 (a few samples of this study predate the infection). Cell type and time point are not known.

J is TRBJ2-7 and V is TRBV20-1; maybe TRBD2 (5 bases). The CDR3 extends over 17 amino acids. CDR1 is DFQATT, CDR2 SNEGSKA, per germline (reference sequence). Trimming stripped 1 base from V and 0 bases from J, with 19 bases between. The DNA of the CDR3 is TGCAGTGCTAGAGGGCTAGTTGGATTAGGGAGCTCCTACGAGCAGTACTTC. Amino acids: CSARGLVGLGSSYEQYF.

V and J are TRBV29-1 and TRBJ2-1, with D tentatively TRBD1 (6 bases). This CDR3 is 19 amino acids long. The ends were cut back, 1 base at V and 3 bases at J, with 25 bases in the middle. Germline loops: CDR1 SQVTM, CDR2 ANQGSEA. CDR3 in DNA: TGCAGCGTTGAAGTAGGGGGTCCACGCCCGTGGATTGGCTACAATGAGCAGTTCTTC. Translating gives CSVEVGGPRPWIGYNEQFF.

The gene calls are TRBV24-1 and TRBJ2-5, with 9 positions matching TRBD1. The V gene end was trimmed by 1 base and the J gene end by 4 bases; junction bases not matched to a gene: 6. Germline V lookup: CDR1 KGHDR, CDR2 SFDVKD. The CDR3 sequence is 16 residues long. CDR3 coding DNA: TGTGCCACCAGTGATTTCCCAGGACAGGGGACAGAGACCCAGTACTTC. Protein sequence: CATSDFPGQGTETQYF.

This chain joins TRBV6-1 and TRBJ2-2, with D unclear. CDR1 is MNHNS and CDR2 is SASEGT in the germline V gene. The germline V and J ends were trimmed by 8 bases and 3 bases, with 10 bases remaining between them. The CDR3 totals 13 residues. The CDR3 DNA sequence: TGTGCCAGCCAAGGGCAGTACACCGGGGAGCTGTTTTTT. Its protein product is CASQGQYTGELFF.

The J gene is TRBJ2-3, the V gene TRBV6-2 or TRBV6-3; 8 positions match TRBD2. CDR1 and CDR2 (germline): MNHEY, SVGEGT. The CDR3 is 14 residues long. Trimming removed 5 bases from V and 1 base from J; junction bases left unmatched: 2. CDR3 bases: TGTGCCAGCAGTAGCGGGAGTGGCACAGATACGCAGTATTTT. This translates into CASSSGSGTDTQYF.

This chain uses TRBV5-1 with TRBJ1-2, with TRBD1 identical over 7 bases. Trimming at V came to 3 bases and at J to 8 bases, leaving 7 bases not matched to a gene. The CDR3 extends over 13 amino acids. Germline loops: CDR1 SGHRS, CDR2 YFSETQ. CDR3 sequence reads: CASSSNRGYGYTF. The CDR3 DNA reads as TGCGCCAGCAGCTCAAACAGGGGTTACGGCTACACCTTC.

This clonotype was detected a few times. The V gene is TRBV5-1, the J gene TRBJ1-1; weak D call: TRBD1 (5 bases). The CDR3 totals 15 residues. The ends were cut back, 0 bases at V and 3 bases at J, with 12 bases in the middle. Germline V gene sequence: CDR1 SGHRS, CDR2 YFSETQ. The CDR3, as DNA: TGCGCCAGCAGCTTGGCGGGGGTCTCGTACACTGAAGCTTTCTTT. Translation gives CASSLAGVSYTEAFF. Full variable domain (remainder filled in from reference TRBV5-1 and TRBJ1-1): KAGVTQTPRYLIKTRGQQVTLSCSPISGHRSVSWYQQTPGQGLQFLFEYFSETQRNKGNFPGRFSGRQFSNSRSEMNVSTLELGDSALYLCASSLAGVSYTEAFFGQGTRLTVV.

V usage is TRBV7-2 and J usage is TRBJ2-1; tentative D call: TRBD1 (5 bases). Germline V gene data show CDR1 as SGHTA and CDR2 as FQGNSA. V gave up 1 base and J gave up 1 base, with 8 bases separating them. The length of the CDR3 is 15 residues. The CDR3, as DNA: TGTGCCAGCAGCTTAGTCAGGGTTTCCTACAATGAGCAGTTCTTC. It yields the protein CASSLVRVSYNEQFF.

V and J are TRBV7-9 and TRBJ1-1; 8 bases line up with TRBD1. The CDR3 spans 15 residues. Germline V gene lookup returns CDR1 SEHNR and CDR2 FQNEAQ (reference sequence). With 5 bases clipped from V and 1 base from J, the junction kept 6 bases outside the gene matches. The CDR3 DNA sequence: TGTGCCAGCAGCAAATCCGGGACAGGGAACACTGAAGCTTTCTTT. It yields the protein CASSKSGTGNTEAFF.

This chain joins TRBV7-9 and TRBJ2-1, with TRBD1 identical over 9 bases. The junction had 14 bases not matched to a gene; V was cut back by 5 bases and J by 9 bases. This CDR3 is 16 amino acids long. Germline assignment: CDR1 SEHNR and CDR2 FQNEAQ (reference sequence). CDR3 residues: CASSPSPGTGFGEQFF. DNA for the CDR3: TGTGCCAGCAGCCCGTCCCCCGGGACAGGGTTCGGTGAGCAGTTCTTC. The full variable domain, completed using reference TRBV7-9 and TRBJ2-1, is DTGVSQNPRHKITKRGQNVTFRCDPISEHNRLYWYRQTLGQGPEFLTYFQNEAQLEKSRLLSDRFSAERPKGSFSTLEIQRTEQGDSAMYLCASSPSPGTGFGEQFFGPGTRLTVL.

There are a few counts of this clonotype. The chain recombines TRBV12-3 or TRBV12-4 with TRBJ2-1; D call uncertain. Trimming cost V 4 bases and J 9 bases, with 13 bases left between them. CDR3 length: 13 residues. The CDR3 reads CASSSRFGFEQFF. CDR3 DNA sequence: TGTGCCAGCAGTTCGCGATTCGGGTTTGAGCAGTTCTTC.

In this sample, this clonotype turned up a few times. V is TRBV5-5 and J is TRBJ2-3; 7 nucleotides agree with TRBD2. CDR1 is SGHKS and CDR2 is YYEKEE in the germline V gene (reference sequence). CDR3 length: 14 amino acids. Losses at the gene ends were 3 bases for V and 5 bases for J; bases not matched to a gene: 6. CDR3 DNA: TGTGCCAGCAGCTATGGGGGGGGAGGAGATACGCAGTATTTT. Translated, it gives CASSYGGGGDTQYF.

This clonotype has more than one count but fewer than ten. The chain combines TRBV5-4 with TRBJ2-4; 9 nucleotides agree with TRBD1. Germline V gene sequence: CDR1 SGHNT, CDR2 YYREEE (reference sequence). The CDR3 spans 16 residues. After removal of 3 bases from V and 0 bases from J, the junction contained 4 bases not matched to a gene. The CDR3 sequence is CASSSQGALAKNIQYF. CDR3 sequence (DNA): TGTGCCAGCAGCTCACAGGGGGCACTAGCCAAAAACATTCAGTACTTC.

There are many counts of this clonotype. CDR3 residues: CASSQPEGTGGYTF. The CDR3 DNA reads as TGTGCCAGCTCACAACCGGAGGGGACAGGGGGCTACACCTTC. This chain uses TRBV2 with TRBJ1-2; 9 nucleotides align to TRBD1. The CDR3 loop spans 14 amino acids. The germline V gene encodes CDR1 SNHLY and CDR2 FYNNEI. V shed 8 bases and J 8 bases; nucleotides not matched to a gene: 12.

The rearrangement joins TRBV18 to TRBJ2-2, with TRBD1 matching 7 bases. CDR3 length equals 14 residues. Germline assignment: CDR1 KGHSH and CDR2 LQKENI. The V segment lost 3 bases and the J segment 3 bases; nucleotides outside the gene matches: 1. CDR3 sequence reads: CASSPTGDTGELFF. In DNA, the CDR3 is TGTGCCAGCTCACCCACAGGGGACACCGGGGAGCTGTTTTTT.

The sample holds a few counts of this clonotype. V gene TRBV7-2 combines with J gene TRBJ1-6; a possible D gene is TRBD1 (5 bases). CDR3 length: 17 amino acids. The V gene's germline CDR1 is SGHTA and CDR2 FQGNSA. V gave up 5 bases and J gave up 7 bases, with 21 bases separating them. DNA for the CDR3: TGTGCCAGCAGCCAGAATCCGGACACACGACTCAATTCACCCCTCCACTTT. Translation: CASSQNPDTRLNSPLHF.

The chain employs TRBV5-6 and TRBJ2-3, with D tentatively TRBD1 or TRBD2 (5 bases each). Germline V gene data show CDR1 as SGHDT and CDR2 as YYEEEE. The CDR3 totals 15 residues. The V and J ends lost 2 bases and 1 base respectively, with 11 bases between them. The CDR3 coding sequence is TGTGCCAGCAGCTTATGGGACGGGCGCACAGATACGCAGTATTTT. It specifies CASSLWDGRTDTQYF.

With respect to this clonotype: Its ends do not fully match the called genes, so a read error is possible. The chain employs TRBV7-1 and TRBJ2-7; perhaps TRBD2 as D (7 bases). TRBV7-1 is classed as an ORF, of uncertain function. This CDR3 spans 15 amino acids. The CDR3 here is CASSQRGGGVDEQYF. In DNA, the CDR3 is TGCGCCAGCAGCCAGCGTGGGGGGGGCGTCGACGAGCAGTACTTC.